This T cell receptor beta chain was profiled in a study of T cells after yellow fever vaccination. The length of the CDR3 is 14 residues. Germline assignment: CDR1 MNHNS and CDR2 SASEGT. The trim removed 10 bases at V and 4 bases at J, leaving 12 bases unmatched. TCRdb processed the 5' RACE reads anew with MiXCR; each CDR3 protein has one entry. Here the sample spans about 120,000 distinct CDR3 sequences, roughly 15% being singletons. This receptor was identified in a man between 18 and 29 years old who received the YFV17D yellow fever vaccine. The genes are TRBV6-1 and TRBJ2-7; 8 nucleotides align to TRBD1. Sequencing used CD8+ T cells sorted from PBMCs, obtained 5 days after the yellow fever booster vaccination. The CDR3 reads CATRITGQGYEQYV. CDR3 in DNA: TGTGCCACCCGGATAACTGGACAGGGTTACGAGCAGTACGTC.